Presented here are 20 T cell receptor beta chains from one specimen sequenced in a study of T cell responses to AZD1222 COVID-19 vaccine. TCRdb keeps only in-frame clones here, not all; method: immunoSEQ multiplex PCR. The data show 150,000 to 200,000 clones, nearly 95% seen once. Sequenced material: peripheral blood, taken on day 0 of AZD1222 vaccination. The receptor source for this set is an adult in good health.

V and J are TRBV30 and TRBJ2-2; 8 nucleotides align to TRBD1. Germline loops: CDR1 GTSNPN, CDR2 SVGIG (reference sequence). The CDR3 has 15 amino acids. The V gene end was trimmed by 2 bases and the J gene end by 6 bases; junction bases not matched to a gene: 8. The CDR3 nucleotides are TGTGCCTGGAGTTACAGGGGGATAAACCCCGGGGAGCTGTTTTTT. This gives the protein CAWSYRGINPGELFF. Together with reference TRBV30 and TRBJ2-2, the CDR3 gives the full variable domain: SQTIHQWPATLVQPVGSPLSLECTVEGTSNPNLYWYRQAAGRGLQLLFYSVGIGQISSEVPQNLSASRPQDRQFILSSKKLLLSDSGFYLCAWSYRGINPGELFFGEGSRLTVL.

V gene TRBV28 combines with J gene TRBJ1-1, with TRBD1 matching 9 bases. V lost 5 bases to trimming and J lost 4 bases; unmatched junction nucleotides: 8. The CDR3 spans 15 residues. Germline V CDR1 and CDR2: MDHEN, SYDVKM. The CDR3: CASSIQQGARTEAFF. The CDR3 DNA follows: TGTGCCAGCAGTATCCAACAGGGGGCGCGCACTGAAGCTTTCTTT. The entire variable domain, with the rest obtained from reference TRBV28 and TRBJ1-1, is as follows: DVKVTQSSRYLVKRTGEKVFLECVQDMDHENMFWYRQDPGLGLRLIYFSYDVKMKEKGDIPEGYSVSREKKERFSLILESASTNQTSMYLCASSIQQGARTEAFFGQGTRLTVV.

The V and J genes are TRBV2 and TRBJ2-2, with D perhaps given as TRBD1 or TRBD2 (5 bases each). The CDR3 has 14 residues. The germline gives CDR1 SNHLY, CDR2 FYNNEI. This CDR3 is CARGQGANTGELFF. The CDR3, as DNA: TGTGCACGGGGCCAGGGTGCGAACACCGGGGAGCTGTTTTTT.

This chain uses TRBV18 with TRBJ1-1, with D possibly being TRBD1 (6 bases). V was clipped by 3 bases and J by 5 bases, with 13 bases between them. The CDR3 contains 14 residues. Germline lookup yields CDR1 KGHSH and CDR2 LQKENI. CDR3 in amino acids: CASSPRGGETEAFF. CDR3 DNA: TGTGCCAGCTCACCTCGGGGGGGCGAGACTGAAGCTTTCTTT.

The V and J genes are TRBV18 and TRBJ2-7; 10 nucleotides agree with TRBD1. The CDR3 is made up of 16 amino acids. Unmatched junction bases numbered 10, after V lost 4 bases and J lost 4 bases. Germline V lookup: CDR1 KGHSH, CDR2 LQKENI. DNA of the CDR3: TGTGCCAGCTCACAAAGCTACGGGACAGGGGAGTACGAGCAGTACTTC. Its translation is CASSQSYGTGEYEQYF. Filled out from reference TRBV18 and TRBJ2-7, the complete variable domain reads NAGVMQNPRHLVRRRGQEARLRCSPMKGHSHVYWYRQLPEEGLKFMVYLQKENIIDESGMPKERFSAEFPKEGPSILRIQQVVRGDSAAYFCASSQSYGTGEYEQYFGPGTRLTVT.

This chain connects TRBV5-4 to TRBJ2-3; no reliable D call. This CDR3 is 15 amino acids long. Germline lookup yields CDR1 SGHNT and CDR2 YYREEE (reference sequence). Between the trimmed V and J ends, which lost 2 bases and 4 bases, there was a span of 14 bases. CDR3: CASSLGPLSADTQYF. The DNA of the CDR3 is TGTGCCAGCAGCTTAGGACCCTTGTCGGCAGATACGCAGTATTTT. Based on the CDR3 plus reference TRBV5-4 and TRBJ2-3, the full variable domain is ETGVTQSPTHLIKTRGQQVTLRCSSQSGHNTVSWYQQALGQGPQFIFQYYREEENGRGNFPPRFSGLQFPNYSSELNVNALELDDSALYLCASSLGPLSADTQYFGPGTRLTVL.

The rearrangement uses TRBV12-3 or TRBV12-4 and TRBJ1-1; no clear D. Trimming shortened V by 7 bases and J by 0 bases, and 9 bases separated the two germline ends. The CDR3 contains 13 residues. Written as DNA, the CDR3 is TGTGCCAGCATAGCGCAGTTGAACACTGAAGCTTTCTTT. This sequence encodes CASIAQLNTEAFF.

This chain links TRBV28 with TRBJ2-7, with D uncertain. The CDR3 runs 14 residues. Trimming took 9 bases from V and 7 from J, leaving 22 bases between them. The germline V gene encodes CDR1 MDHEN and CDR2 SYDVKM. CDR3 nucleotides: TGTGCCAGTGAGACACCTCAGTCCCCGAGTGAGCAGTACTTC. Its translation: CASETPQSPSEQYF.

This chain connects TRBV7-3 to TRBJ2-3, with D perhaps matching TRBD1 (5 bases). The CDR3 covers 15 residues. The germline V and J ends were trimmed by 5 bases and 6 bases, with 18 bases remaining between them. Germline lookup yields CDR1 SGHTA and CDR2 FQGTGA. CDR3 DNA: TGTGCCAGCAGCCAGAACACGGCAGGGATGGATACGCAGTATTTT. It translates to CASSQNTAGMDTQYF.

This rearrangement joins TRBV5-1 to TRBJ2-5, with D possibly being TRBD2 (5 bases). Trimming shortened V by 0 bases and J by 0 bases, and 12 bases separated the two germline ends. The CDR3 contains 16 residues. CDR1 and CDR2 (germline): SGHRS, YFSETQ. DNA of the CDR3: TGCGCCAGCAGCTTGGGGGCTACGGGGAACCAAGAGACCCAGTACTTC. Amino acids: CASSLGATGNQETQYF.

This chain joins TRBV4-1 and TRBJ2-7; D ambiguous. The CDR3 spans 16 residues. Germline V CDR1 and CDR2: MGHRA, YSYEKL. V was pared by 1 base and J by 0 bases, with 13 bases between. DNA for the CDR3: TGCGCCAGCAGCCAAGGTCGTCAGAGAAGCTCCTACGAGCAGTACTTC. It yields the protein CASSQGRQRSSYEQYF.

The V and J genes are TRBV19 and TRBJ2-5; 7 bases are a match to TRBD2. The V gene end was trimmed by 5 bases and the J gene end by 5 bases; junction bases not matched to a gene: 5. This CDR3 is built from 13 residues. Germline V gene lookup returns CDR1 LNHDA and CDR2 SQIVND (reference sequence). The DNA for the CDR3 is TGTGCCAGTAGTGGGGGGGAGTGGGAGACCCAGTACTTC. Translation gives CASSGGEWETQYF.

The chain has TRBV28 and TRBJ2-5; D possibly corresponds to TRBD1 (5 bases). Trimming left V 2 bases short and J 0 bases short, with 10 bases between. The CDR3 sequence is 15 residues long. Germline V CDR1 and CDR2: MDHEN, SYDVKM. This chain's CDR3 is CASSLGAQNQETQYF. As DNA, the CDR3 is TGTGCCAGCAGTTTAGGGGCGCAGAACCAAGAGACCCAGTACTTC.

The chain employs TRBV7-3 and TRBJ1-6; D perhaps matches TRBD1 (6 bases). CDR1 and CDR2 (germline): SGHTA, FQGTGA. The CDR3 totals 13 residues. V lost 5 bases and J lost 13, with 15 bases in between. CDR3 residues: CASSMDSLVPLHF. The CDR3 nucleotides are TGTGCCAGCAGCATGGACAGCCTCGTCCCCCTCCACTTT.

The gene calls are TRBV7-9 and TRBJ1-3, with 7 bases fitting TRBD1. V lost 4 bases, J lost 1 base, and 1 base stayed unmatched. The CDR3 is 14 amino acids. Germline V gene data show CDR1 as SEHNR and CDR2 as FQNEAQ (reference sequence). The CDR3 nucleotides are TGTGCCAGCAGCTCAGGGGGTTCTGGAAACACCATATATTTT. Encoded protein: CASSSGGSGNTIYF.

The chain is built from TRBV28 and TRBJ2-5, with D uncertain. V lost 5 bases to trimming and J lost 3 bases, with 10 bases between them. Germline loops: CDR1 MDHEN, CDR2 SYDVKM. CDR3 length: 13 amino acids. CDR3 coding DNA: TGTGCCAGCAGTCCAAGGTACGAAGAGACCCAGTACTTC. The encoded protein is CASSPRYEETQYF.

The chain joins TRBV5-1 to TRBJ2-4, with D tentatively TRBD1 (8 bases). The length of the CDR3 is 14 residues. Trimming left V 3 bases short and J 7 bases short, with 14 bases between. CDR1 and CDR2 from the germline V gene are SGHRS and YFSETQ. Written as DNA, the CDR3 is TGCGCCAGCAGCTGGAAACAGGGGGGGAACATTCAGTACTTC. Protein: CASSWKQGGNIQYF.

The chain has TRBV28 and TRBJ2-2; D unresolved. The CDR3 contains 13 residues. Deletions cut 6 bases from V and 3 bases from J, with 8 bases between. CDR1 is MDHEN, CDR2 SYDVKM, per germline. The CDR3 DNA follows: TGTGCCAGCAGGGTACAGTACACCGGGGAGCTGTTTTTT. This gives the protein CASRVQYTGELFF.

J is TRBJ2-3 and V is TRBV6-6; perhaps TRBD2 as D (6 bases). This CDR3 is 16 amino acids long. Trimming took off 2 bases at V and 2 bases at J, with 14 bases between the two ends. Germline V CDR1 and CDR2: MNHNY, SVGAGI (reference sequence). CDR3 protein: CASSYQHKRVTDTQYF. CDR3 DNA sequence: TGTGCCAGCAGTTACCAACACAAGCGGGTCACAGATACGCAGTATTTT.

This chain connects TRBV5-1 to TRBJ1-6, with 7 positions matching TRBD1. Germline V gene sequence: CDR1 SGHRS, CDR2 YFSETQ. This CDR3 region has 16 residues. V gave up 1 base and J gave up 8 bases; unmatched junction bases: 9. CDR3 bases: TGCGCCAGCAGCTTGATGCCAGGGGGTCCCGATTCACCCCTCCACTTT. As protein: CASSLMPGGPDSPLHF.